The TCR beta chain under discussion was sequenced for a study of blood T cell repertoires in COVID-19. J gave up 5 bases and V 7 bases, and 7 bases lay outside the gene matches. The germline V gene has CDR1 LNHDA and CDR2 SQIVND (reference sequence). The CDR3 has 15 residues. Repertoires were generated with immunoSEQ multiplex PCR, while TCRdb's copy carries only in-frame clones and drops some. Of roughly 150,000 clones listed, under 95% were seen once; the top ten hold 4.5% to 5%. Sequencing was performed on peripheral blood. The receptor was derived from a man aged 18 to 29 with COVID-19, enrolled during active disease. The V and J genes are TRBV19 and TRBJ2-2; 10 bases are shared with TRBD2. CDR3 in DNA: TGTGCCAGTACCCCTAGCGGGAGTGGTACCGGGGAGCTGTTTTTT. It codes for CASTPSGSGTGELFF.